Below, 29 T cell receptor beta chains from the same sample are listed, as sequenced in a study of T cells in localized non-small cell lung cancer. Method: immunoSEQ multiplex PCR; TCRdb's copy keeps in-frame clones and lacks some. The sample contains 1,500 to 2,000 clones, about 30% of which appear only once. The specimen was normal lung tissue next to the tumor, collected before any cancer treatment. These receptors originate from a female donor older than 55 with stage I lung adenocarcinoma.

V gene TRBV7-6 combines with J gene TRBJ2-7; 9 bases map to TRBD1. V was clipped by 3 bases and J by 1 base; unmatched bases: 4. CDR3 size: 15 residues. The germline CDR1 and CDR2 sequences are SGHVS and FNYEAQ. The chain's CDR3 is CASSLLGQGSYEQYF. In nucleotides, the CDR3 is TGTGCCAGCAGCTTGTTGGGACAGGGTTCCTACGAGCAGTACTTC.

This chain uses TRBV11-3 with TRBJ1-1, with TRBD1 matching 9 bases. The CDR3 runs to 14 residues. The V and J ends lost 5 bases and 6 bases, in that order; junction bases with no gene match: 7. Germline-derived CDR1 and CDR2 are SGHNT and YENEEA. CDR3: CASSKRQGDAEAFF. CDR3 DNA: TGTGCCAGCAGCAAACGACAGGGGGACGCTGAAGCTTTCTTT.

This clone has a handful of counts. This chain joins TRBV5-1 and TRBJ2-7, with TRBD1 identical over 7 bases. V lost 0 bases to trimming and J lost 0 bases; unmatched junction nucleotides: 3. Germline CDR1 and CDR2: SGHRS and YFSETQ. The CDR3 is made up of 15 amino acids. The CDR3 loop is CASSLEWDSSYEQYF. CDR3 in DNA: TGCGCCAGCAGCTTGGAGTGGGACAGCTCCTACGAGCAGTACTTC.

A few counts support this clone. The rearrangement uses TRBV6-8 and TRBJ1-1; D unclear. Germline CDR1 is MNHGY and CDR2 is SAAAGT. V dropped 6 bases and J dropped 8 bases, with 13 bases sitting between them. The length of the CDR3 is 12 residues. CDR3 loop: CASRLSATEAFF. DNA of the CDR3: TGTGCCAGCAGATTATCAGCTACGGAAGCTTTCTTT.

This clone has only a few counts. V gene TRBV6-8 combines with J gene TRBJ1-5, with D possibly matching TRBD1 (6 bases). This CDR3 is 17 amino acids long. V was trimmed by 10 bases and J by 1 base, leaving 23 bases between them. Per germline, CDR1 MNHGY and CDR2 SAAAGT. The CDR3 DNA is TGTGCCACCCCAGGGGATTTAACACGAGAGAGCAATCAGCCCCAGCATTTT. Its protein is CATPGDLTRESNQPQHF.

This clone was counted between two and nine times. J is TRBJ2-5 and V is TRBV7-6; D is perhaps TRBD1 (6 bases). CDR3 size: 14 residues. CDR1 and CDR2 (germline): SGHVS, FNYEAQ. The V end lost 3 bases, the J end lost 2 bases, and 10 bases lay between the germline ends. The chain's CDR3 is CASSLGHIQETQYF. CDR3 DNA sequence: TGTGCCAGCAGCTTGGGACACATACAAGAGACCCAGTACTTC.

Sample share makes this clone large (0.1 to 1%). V gene TRBV11-3 combines with J gene TRBJ2-2, with 7 nucleotides matching TRBD2. Germline loops: CDR1 SGHNT, CDR2 YENEEA. There are 15 residues in the CDR3. V shed 5 bases and J 5 bases; nucleotides not matched to a gene: 8. The chain's CDR3 is CASSPTSAATGELFF. DNA of the CDR3: TGTGCCAGCAGCCCAACTAGCGCGGCAACCGGGGAGCTGTTTTTT.

The table lists this clone with a few counts. V is TRBV28 and J is TRBJ1-1, with D maybe TRBD1 (6 bases). The V gene lost 6 bases and the J gene lost 3 bases, with 17 bases spanning the gap. The germline V gene has CDR1 MDHEN and CDR2 SYDVKM. The CDR3 contains 15 residues. CDR3 nucleotide sequence: TGTGCCAGCAGCCGAACCGGGACACACGACACTGAAGCTTTCTTT. It specifies CASSRTGTHDTEAFF.

This clone turned up a few times. V is TRBV11-3 and J is TRBJ1-1; D is unclear. The CDR3 has 18 amino acids. Per germline, CDR1 SGHNT and CDR2 YENEEA. The V gene lost 2 bases and the J gene lost 0 bases, with 19 bases spanning the gap. The CDR3 bases are TGTGCCAGCAGCTTAAGGTCAGGCATTCAATCGATGAACACTGAAGCTTTCTTT. It codes for CASSLRSGIQSMNTEAFF.

This chain joins TRBV19 and TRBJ2-2; the match to TRBD1 covers 10 bases. Germline V CDR1 and CDR2: LNHDA, SQIVND (reference sequence). V gave up 7 bases and J gave up 6 bases; unmatched junction bases: 5. The length of the CDR3 is 14 residues. CDR3 sequence: CASTDRGWAGELFF. The CDR3 DNA sequence: TGTGCCAGTACGGACAGGGGGTGGGCCGGGGAGCTGTTTTTT.

This clone is medium-sized by share. The chain has TRBV6-8 and TRBJ1-1, with unresolved D. The CDR3 spans 15 residues. V was cut by 0 bases and J by 0 bases, with 8 bases left in between. Germline CDR1 is MNHGY and CDR2 is SAAAGT. DNA of the CDR3: TGTGCCAGCAGTTACTCGTGGGCTCTGAACACTGAAGCTTTCTTT. Translation gives CASSYSWALNTEAFF.

In its sample, this clone is large. V usage is TRBV6-8 and J usage is TRBJ1-1, with a possible D match to TRBD1 (5 bases). V was pared by 2 bases and J by 8 bases, with 18 bases between. Germline CDR1 is MNHGY and CDR2 is SAAAGT. This CDR3 region has 15 residues. The CDR3 DNA reads TGTGCCAGCAGTTACATTGCCTCAGGGAATACCGAAGCTTTCTTT. Translated, it gives CASSYIASGNTEAFF.

The genes are TRBV28 and TRBJ2-1; D tentatively fits TRBD1 or TRBD2 (7 bases each). Germline V CDR1 and CDR2: MDHEN, SYDVKM. This CDR3 has 21 residues. The ends were cut back, 6 bases at V and 0 bases at J, with 30 bases in the middle. CDR3 protein: CASSFPLGPGQRGGSYNEQFF. CDR3 nucleotide sequence: TGTGCCAGCAGCTTTCCCCTGGGACCGGGACAGAGGGGGGGCTCCTACAATGAGCAGTTCTTC.

This clone is labeled as large. This chain links TRBV30 with TRBJ2-2, with a tentative D call TRBD2 (5 bases). V was trimmed by 0 bases and J by 5 bases, leaving 13 bases between them. CDR1 is GTSNPN and CDR2 is SVGIG in the germline V gene (reference sequence). This CDR3 region has 15 residues. For the CDR3, the DNA is TGTGCCTGGAGTGTACCGTCGAGGGTGACCGGGGAGCTGTTTTTT. It codes for CAWSVPSRVTGELFF.

This chain links TRBV7-1 with TRBJ2-1; D possibly matches TRBD1 or TRBD2 (5 bases each). TRBV7-1 is an open reading frame whose function is uncertain. The CDR3 has 13 residues. V was cut by 4 bases and J by 8 bases, with 12 bases left in between. The CDR3 loop reads CASSFYRGHEQFF. CDR3 DNA sequence: TGTGCCAGCAGCTTCTATAGGGGACATGAGCAGTTCTTC.

The chain recombines TRBV11-3 with TRBJ2-1; D is possibly TRBD2 (6 bases). Trimming cost V 5 bases and J 3 bases, with 14 bases left between them. Germline assignment: CDR1 SGHNT and CDR2 YENEEA. The CDR3 extends over 15 amino acids. In DNA, the CDR3 is TGTGCCAGCAGCCGCCGTCGGGGGTTCTACAATGAGCAGTTCTTC. Its protein is CASSRRRGFYNEQFF.

This clone was seen only a few times. This sequence joins TRBV7-5 and TRBJ2-1; the D call in the table, TRBD2, was not verified against the DNA. TRBV7-5 is a documented pseudogene. CDR3 size: 17 residues. CDR3 region: CASSLTLTGGAYNEQFF. The DNA of the CDR3 is TGTGCCAGCAGCTTGACCCTTACGGGAGGGGCCTACAATGAGCAGTTCTTC.

This clone was seen a handful of times. This rearrangement joins TRBV9 to TRBJ1-2; D might be TRBD1 (5 bases). This CDR3 contains 13 residues. Germline CDR1 and CDR2: SGDLS and YYNGEE. Between the trimmed V and J ends, which lost 7 bases and 7 bases, there was a span of 17 bases. CDR3 nucleotides: TGTGCCAGCGCAAACCAGGGTGTCGGTGGCTACACCTTC. It translates to CASANQGVGGYTF.

The sample holds a few counts of this clone. The chain uses TRBV18 and TRBJ2-7, with 7 bases lining up with TRBD1. J was trimmed by 4 bases and V by 5 bases; bases with no gene match: 8. CDR3 length equals 14 residues. Looked up from germline, CDR1 is KGHSH and CDR2 is LQKENI. In nucleotides, the CDR3 is TGTGCCAGCTCAGGGACAGACACAGGATACGAGCAGTACTTC. Protein product: CASSGTDTGYEQYF.

This clone appeared once. The rearrangement uses TRBV18 and TRBJ2-5; no definite D call. V gave up 2 bases and J gave up 0 bases, with 4 bases separating them. Germline CDR1 reads KGHSH; CDR2 reads LQKENI. The CDR3 is made up of 13 amino acids. As DNA, the CDR3 is TGTGCCAGCTCACCAGGGGACCAAGAGACCCAGTACTTC. This codes for CASSPGDQETQYF.

This clone was counted a few times. V is TRBV19 and J is TRBJ2-7; D is ambiguous. Trimming pared 7 bases from V and 5 bases from J, leaving 15 bases between. The CDR3 totals 13 residues. The germline CDR1 and CDR2 sequences are LNHDA and SQIVND (reference sequence). The CDR3 loop is CASKNSATHEQYF. The CDR3, as DNA: TGTGCCAGTAAGAACAGCGCAACCCACGAGCAGTACTTC.

This clone was detected once. The V and J genes are TRBV28 and TRBJ2-2; D ambiguous. The length of the CDR3 is 12 residues. With 7 bases removed from V and 5 bases from J, the gap between germline ends came to 8 bases. Per germline, CDR1 MDHEN and CDR2 SYDVKM. CDR3 in amino acids: CASISSTGELFF. As DNA, the CDR3 is TGTGCCAGCATATCTAGTACCGGGGAGCTGTTTTTT.

The chain links TRBV11-3 to TRBJ1-2; 8 nucleotides line up with TRBD1. This CDR3 has 15 amino acids. Trimming at V came to 5 bases and at J to 5 bases, leaving 10 bases not matched to a gene. Germline V lookup: CDR1 SGHNT, CDR2 YENEEA. CDR3: CASSDRTGRGYGYTF. The CDR3 nucleotides are TGTGCCAGCAGCGACCGGACAGGGAGAGGATATGGCTACACCTTC.

Within the sample, this clone is medium-sized. V usage is TRBV6-8 and J usage is TRBJ1-5; 8 positions agree with TRBD1. Losses at the gene ends were 4 bases for V and 6 bases for J; bases not matched to a gene: 14. Looked up from germline, CDR1 is MNHGY and CDR2 is SAAAGT. The CDR3 runs 17 residues. CDR3 DNA: TGTGCCAGCAGTTGGGGACAGGCGGACACCGGGGGTCAGCCCCAGCATTTT. It specifies CASSWGQADTGGQPQHF.

There are a few counts of this clone. The rearrangement links TRBV6-8 to TRBJ1-1, with D uncertain. The CDR3 length is 13 residues. The V end was cut by 10 bases, the J end by 2 bases, with 14 bases between. Germline CDR1 reads MNHGY; CDR2 reads SAAAGT. The CDR3: CAMGGPANTEAFF. The CDR3, as DNA: TGTGCCATGGGAGGGCCAGCCAACACTGAAGCTTTCTTT.

J is TRBJ2-7 and V is TRBV28, with D unclear. The V gene's germline CDR1 is MDHEN and CDR2 SYDVKM. Trimming cost V 7 bases and J 4 bases, with 17 bases left between them. This CDR3 is 14 amino acids long. The CDR3 reads CASIASDAAYEQYF. In DNA, the CDR3 is TGTGCCAGCATCGCCAGCGATGCGGCTTACGAGCAGTACTTC.

The genes are TRBV15 and TRBJ2-7; D unclear. The V end was cut by 0 bases, the J end by 9 bases, with 15 bases between. The CDR3 loop spans 14 amino acids. Germline V gene lookup returns CDR1 LNHNV and CDR2 YYDKDF (reference sequence). As DNA, the CDR3 is TGTGCCACCAGCAGAGATCTCATAGACCTCGGGCAGTACTTC. Translated, it gives CATSRDLIDLGQYF.

This clone was detected only a few times. The chain has TRBV29-1 and TRBJ2-7; 13 bases line up with TRBD2. Germline V CDR1 and CDR2: SQVTM, ANQGSEA. V trimming: 6 bases; J trimming: 2 bases; junction bases outside the gene matches: 4. The CDR3 runs 14 residues. The CDR3 DNA sequence: TGCAGCGTGAGGGGACTAGCGGGGACCTACGAGCAGTACTTC. As protein: CSVRGLAGTYEQYF.

The chain is built from TRBV25-1 and TRBJ2-5; D unresolved. CDR3 length equals 16 residues. V was pared by 2 bases and J by 7 bases, with 20 bases between. Germline values: CDR1 MGHDK, CDR2 SYGVNS. The CDR3 protein is CASSERSGSQGATQYF. The CDR3 DNA reads as TGTGCCAGCAGTGAACGATCCGGGTCCCAAGGAGCGACCCAGTACTTC.